This T cell receptor (beta chain) was profiled in a study of blood T cell repertoires in COVID-19. Study-level background: COVID-19 samples from acute and convalescent phases originated in the United States, Italy and Spain. Sample material is recorded as cDNA or gDNA derived from T cells, B-cell-depleted T cells, or PBMCs.

Original processing notes: Cell counts per sample came from amplifying reference gene primers. Sequenced by immunoSEQ multiplex PCR; TCRdb stores in-frame clones only, minus some. V, J and clone size were drawn from that table, and D and trimming were deduced from the DNA. This table has approximately 82,000 clones, roughly 89% appearing once. There are 13 residues in the CDR3. The V end lost 6 bases, the J end lost 0 bases, and 8 bases lay between the germline ends. In germline, CDR1 is MDHEN, CDR2 SYDVKM. This TCR came from a man aged 65 to 79 with active or convalescent COVID-19. The rearrangement uses TRBV28 and TRBJ1-1, with D possibly TRBD1 on 6 matching bases. Sequencing was done on a sample of peripheral blood. CDR3 protein: CASSGQLNTEAFF. The CDR3 DNA reads TGTGCCAGCAGCGGACAGTTGAACACTGAAGCTTTCTTT.